This T cell receptor (beta chain) was documented in a study of CD8 T cells in Susac syndrome. Study observations and caveats: The CD4+ T cell repertoires from Susac syndrome exhibited no clonal expansion.

RNA in amounts of about 0.5 to 1 ug was reverse transcribed with random hexamers. TCRdb re-analysed the immunoSEQ multiplex PCR reads in MiXCR, keeping a single row per CDR3 protein. The data contain about 190,000 distinct CDR3 sequences, more than 90% of them singletons. Trimming took 2 bases from V and 3 from J, leaving 8 bases between them. The CDR3 totals 13 residues. In the case of this clonotype: The antigen is not known.

Sequencing was done on a sample of CD4+ T cells from PBMCs. This clonotype was obtained from a human donor with Susac syndrome. V is TRBV12-3 or TRBV12-4 and J is TRBJ2-7; TRBD2 might be the D (5 bases). CDR3 loop: CASSLKGDYEQYF. The CDR3 DNA follows: TGTGCCAGCAGTTTAAAGGGAGACTACGAGCAGTACTTC.